This T cell receptor (beta chain) was retrieved from a study of tissue T cells after allogeneic stem cell transplantation. Study observations and caveats: In patients and mice, blood and spleen missed much of tissue repertoire. Limitations included a small, clinically heterogeneous cohort and limited sampling depth.

This research-autopsy study prospectively enrolled adult allogeneic hematopoietic cell transplant recipients with steroid-refractory graft-versus-host disease. CDR3 sequences, V/J genes, frequencies and template counts came from survey-depth TCRbeta sequencing. This table comes from immunoSEQ multiplex PCR, and its TCRdb copy is limited to in-frame clones, with some not included. Counted here are some 7,000 clones, approximately 84% occurring once; the ten biggest clones make up around 15%. Comment on this clone: Its antigen is currently unknown.

Germline CDR1 reads SGHRS; CDR2 reads YFSETQ. The V and J ends lost 3 bases and 5 bases respectively, with 11 bases between them. The CDR3 totals 14 residues. This sequence originates from a male patient aged 60 or older with steroid-refractory graft-versus-host disease after an allogeneic stem cell transplant. Some T cells may possibly be graft donor cells. The chain employs TRBV5-1 and TRBJ1-4, with D perhaps matching TRBD1 (5 bases). The source material was skin, sampled at autopsy. The CDR3 sequence: CASSSGEGNEKLFF. Written as DNA, the CDR3 is TGCGCCAGCAGCTCGGGAGAGGGGAATGAAAAACTGTTTTTT.